This TCR beta chain was recovered during a study of T cell responses to AZD1222 COVID-19 vaccine. Findings of the study overall: The donor group comprised mostly white British people and more females; the analysis possibly underestimated clonal diversity. Nearly half of the spike-specific TCRs reportedly recognize variant regions that carry no mutations.

Here immunoSEQ multiplex PCR was the method, and the copy in TCRdb shows in-frame clones only, minus some. The sample lists 75,000 to 95,000 clones, around 90% seen once, with roughly 4.2% in the top ten. The CDR3 sequence is 13 residues long. Germline loops: CDR1 SGHRS, CDR2 YFSETQ. V lost 0 bases, J lost 8 bases, and 11 bases lay in between. To note about this clone: Its specificity is not known.

This receptor was identified in an adult in good health. The material was peripheral blood, obtained on day 0 of AZD1222 vaccination. J is TRBJ1-1 and V is TRBV5-1, with no clear D. The CDR3 loop is CASSLAYRGEAFF. For the CDR3, the DNA is TGCGCCAGCAGCTTGGCCTATCGAGGCGAAGCTTTCTTT.